This TCR beta chain was sequenced for a study of control samples from healthy donors and cancer patients. Germline V gives CDR1 MNHEY, CDR2 SVGAGI. The CDR3 contains 15 residues. V lost 8 bases and J 5 bases, leaving 19 bases between the germline ends. Produced via immunoSEQ multiplex PCR; TCRdb's table is partial and in-frame only. The sample has 80,000 or so clones, 94% seen once. The sequenced material came from blood. This chain connects TRBV6-5 to TRBJ1-5, with D possibly matching TRBD1 (6 bases). The TCR comes from a woman in her 40s in good health. CDR3 DNA: TGTGCCAGCCGCAAGTTGGGCAGGGGAGATCAGCCCCAGCATTTT. Amino acid sequence: CASRKLGRGDQPQHF.